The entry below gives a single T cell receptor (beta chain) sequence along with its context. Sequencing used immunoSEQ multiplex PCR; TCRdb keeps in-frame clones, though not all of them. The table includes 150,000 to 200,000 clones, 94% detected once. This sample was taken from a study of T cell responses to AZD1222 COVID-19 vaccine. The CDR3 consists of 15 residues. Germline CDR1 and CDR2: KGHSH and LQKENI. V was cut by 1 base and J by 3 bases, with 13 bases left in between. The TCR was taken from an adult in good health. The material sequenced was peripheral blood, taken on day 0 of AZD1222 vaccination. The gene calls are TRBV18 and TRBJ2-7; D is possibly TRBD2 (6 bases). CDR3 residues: CASSPRGEVYYEQYF. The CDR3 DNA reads TGTGCCAGCTCACCACGGGGGGAGGTATACTACGAGCAGTACTTC.